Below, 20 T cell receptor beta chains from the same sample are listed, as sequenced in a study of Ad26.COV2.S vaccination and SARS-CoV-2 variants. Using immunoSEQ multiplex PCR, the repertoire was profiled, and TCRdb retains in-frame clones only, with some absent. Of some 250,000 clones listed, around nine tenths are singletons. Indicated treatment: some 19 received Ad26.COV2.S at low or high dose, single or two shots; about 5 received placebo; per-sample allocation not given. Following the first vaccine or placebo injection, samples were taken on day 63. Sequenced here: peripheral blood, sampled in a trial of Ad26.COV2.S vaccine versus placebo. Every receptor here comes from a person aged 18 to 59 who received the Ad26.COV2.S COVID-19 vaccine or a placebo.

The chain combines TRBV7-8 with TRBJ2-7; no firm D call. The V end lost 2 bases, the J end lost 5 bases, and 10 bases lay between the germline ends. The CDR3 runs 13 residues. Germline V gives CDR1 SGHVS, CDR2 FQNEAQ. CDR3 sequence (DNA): TGTGCCAGCAGCTTACCCGCTGTTCACGAGCAGTACTTC. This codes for CASSLPAVHEQYF.

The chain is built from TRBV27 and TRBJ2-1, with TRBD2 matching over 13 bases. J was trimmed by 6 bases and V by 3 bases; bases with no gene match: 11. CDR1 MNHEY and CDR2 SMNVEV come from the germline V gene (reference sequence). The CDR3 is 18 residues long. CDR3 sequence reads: CASSFPAPGLAGANEQFF. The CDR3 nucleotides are TGTGCCAGCAGTTTCCCCGCCCCTGGACTAGCGGGAGCCAATGAGCAGTTCTTC.

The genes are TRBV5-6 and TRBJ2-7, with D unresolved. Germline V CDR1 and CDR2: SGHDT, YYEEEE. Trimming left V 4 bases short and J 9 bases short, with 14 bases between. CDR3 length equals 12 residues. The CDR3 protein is CASSPDQATQYF. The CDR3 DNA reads TGTGCCAGCAGCCCGGATCAGGCAACGCAGTACTTC.

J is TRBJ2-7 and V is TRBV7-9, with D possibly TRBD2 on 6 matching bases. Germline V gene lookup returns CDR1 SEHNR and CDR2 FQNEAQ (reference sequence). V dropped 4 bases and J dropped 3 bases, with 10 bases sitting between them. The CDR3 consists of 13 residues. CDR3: CASSSGGDYEQYF. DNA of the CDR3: TGTGCCAGCAGCTCCGGGGGAGACTACGAGCAGTACTTC.

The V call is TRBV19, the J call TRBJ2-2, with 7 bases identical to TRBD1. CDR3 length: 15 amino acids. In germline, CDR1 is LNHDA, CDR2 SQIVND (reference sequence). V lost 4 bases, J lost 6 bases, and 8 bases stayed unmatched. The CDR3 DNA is TGTGCCAGTAGTACGTCAGGGGGAAAAGCCGGGGAGCTGTTTTTT. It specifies CASSTSGGKAGELFF.

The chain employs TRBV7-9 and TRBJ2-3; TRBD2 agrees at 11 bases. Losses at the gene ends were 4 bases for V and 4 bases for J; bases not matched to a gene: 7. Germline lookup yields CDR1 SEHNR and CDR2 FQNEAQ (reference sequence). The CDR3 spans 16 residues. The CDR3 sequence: CASSSLAGGRADTQYF. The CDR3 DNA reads TGTGCCAGCAGCTCCTTAGCGGGAGGGAGGGCAGATACGCAGTATTTT.

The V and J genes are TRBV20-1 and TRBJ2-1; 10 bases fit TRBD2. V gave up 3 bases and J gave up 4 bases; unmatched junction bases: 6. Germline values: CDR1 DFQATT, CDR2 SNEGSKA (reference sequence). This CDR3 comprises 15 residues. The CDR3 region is CSASSGSGRYNEQFF. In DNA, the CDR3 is TGCAGTGCTAGTAGCGGTAGCGGGAGGTACAATGAGCAGTTCTTC.

CDR3 amino acids: CASSLRGPGELFF. As DNA, the CDR3 is TGTGCCAGCAGCTTGAGAGGACCCGGGGAGCTGTTTTTT. V usage is TRBV5-4 and J usage is TRBJ2-2; D uncertain. Germline V gene data show CDR1 as SGHNT and CDR2 as YYREEE (reference sequence). V was clipped by 1 base and J by 6 bases, with 7 bases between them. The CDR3 contains 13 residues. The whole variable domain, remainder taken from reference TRBV5-4 and TRBJ2-2, is ETGVTQSPTHLIKTRGQQVTLRCSSQSGHNTVSWYQQALGQGPQFIFQYYREEENGRGNFPPRFSGLQFPNYSSELNVNALELDDSALYLCASSLRGPGELFFGEGSRLTVL.

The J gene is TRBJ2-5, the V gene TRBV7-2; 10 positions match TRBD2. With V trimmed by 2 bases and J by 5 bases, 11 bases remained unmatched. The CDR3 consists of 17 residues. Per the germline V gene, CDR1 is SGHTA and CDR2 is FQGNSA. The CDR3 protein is CASSLLASGLARETQYF. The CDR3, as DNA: TGTGCCAGCAGCTTACTCGCCTCGGGACTAGCGAGGGAGACCCAGTACTTC.

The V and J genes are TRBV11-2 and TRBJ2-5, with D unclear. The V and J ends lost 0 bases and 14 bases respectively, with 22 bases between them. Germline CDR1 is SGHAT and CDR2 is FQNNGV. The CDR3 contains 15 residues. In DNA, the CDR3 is TGTGCCAGCAGCTTAGACCTCTCCCTTGGGCGGAACCCTTACTTC. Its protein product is CASSLDLSLGRNPYF.

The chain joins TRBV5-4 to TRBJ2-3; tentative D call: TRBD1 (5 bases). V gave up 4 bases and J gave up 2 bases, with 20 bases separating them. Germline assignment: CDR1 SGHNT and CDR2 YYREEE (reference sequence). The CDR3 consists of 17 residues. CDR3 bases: TGTGCCAGCAGCAACCCCCTTCGTGGGGCTTACACAGATACGCAGTATTTT. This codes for CASSNPLRGAYTDTQYF.

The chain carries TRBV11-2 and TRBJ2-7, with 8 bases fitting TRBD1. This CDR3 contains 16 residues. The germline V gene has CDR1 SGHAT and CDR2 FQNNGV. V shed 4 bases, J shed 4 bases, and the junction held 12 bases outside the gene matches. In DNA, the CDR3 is TGTGCCAGCAGCTGGGGGGCAGGGGGCAACTCGTACGAGCAGTACTTC. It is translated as CASSWGAGGNSYEQYF.

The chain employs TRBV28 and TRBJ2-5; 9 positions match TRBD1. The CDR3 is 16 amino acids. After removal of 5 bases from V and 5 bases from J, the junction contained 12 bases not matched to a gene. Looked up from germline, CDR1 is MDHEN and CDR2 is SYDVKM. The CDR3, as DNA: TGTGCCAGCAGTCTTTCCGGACAGGGGACACAGGAGACCCAGTACTTC. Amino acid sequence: CASSLSGQGTQETQYF.

The CDR3 DNA follows: TGTGCCAGCAGCCAAGACGGGACGGTAGTCAATGAGCAGTTCTTC. Residues: CASSQDGTVVNEQFF. The chain carries TRBV27 and TRBJ2-1, with D possibly called TRBD1 or TRBD2 (5 bases each). V was trimmed by 6 bases and J by 6 bases, leaving 18 bases between them. The CDR3 is 15 residues long. The V gene's germline CDR1 is MNHEY and CDR2 SMNVEV (reference sequence).

The CDR3 region is CASSWGLATDTQYF. The CDR3 nucleotides read TGTGCCAGCAGCTGGGGACTAGCAACAGATACGCAGTATTTT. The chain employs TRBV5-4 and TRBJ2-3; 9 bases are shared with TRBD2. The CDR3 loop spans 14 amino acids. Germline CDR1 and CDR2: SGHNT and YYREEE (reference sequence). J gave up 3 bases and V 3 bases, and 2 bases lay outside the gene matches.

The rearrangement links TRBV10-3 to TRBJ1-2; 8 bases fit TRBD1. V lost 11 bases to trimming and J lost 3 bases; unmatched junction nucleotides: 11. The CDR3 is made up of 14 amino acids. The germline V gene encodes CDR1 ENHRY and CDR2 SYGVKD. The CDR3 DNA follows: TGTGCCTCGCAGGGGGCAGGGGGGGACTATGGCTACACCTTC. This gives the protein CASQGAGGDYGYTF.

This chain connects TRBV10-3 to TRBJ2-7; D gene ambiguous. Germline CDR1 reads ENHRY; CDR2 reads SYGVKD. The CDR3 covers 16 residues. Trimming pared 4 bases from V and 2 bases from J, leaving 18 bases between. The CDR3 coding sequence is TGTGCCATCAGTGGGCCCGTTATGAGCGCCCCCTACGAGCAGTACTTC. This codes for CAISGPVMSAPYEQYF.

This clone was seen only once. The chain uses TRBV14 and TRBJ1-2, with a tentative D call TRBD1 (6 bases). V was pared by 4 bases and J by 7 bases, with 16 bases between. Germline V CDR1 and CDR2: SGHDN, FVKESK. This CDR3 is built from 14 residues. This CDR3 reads CASSLTYGQIGYTF. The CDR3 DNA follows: TGTGCCAGCAGCCTTACTTACGGACAGATTGGCTACACCTTC. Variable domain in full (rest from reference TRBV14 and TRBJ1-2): EAGVTQFPSHSVIEKGQTVTLRCDPISGHDNLYWYRRVMGKEIKFLLHFVKESKQDESGMPNNRFLAERTGGTYSTLKVQPAELEDSGVYFCASSLTYGQIGYTFGSGTRLTVV.

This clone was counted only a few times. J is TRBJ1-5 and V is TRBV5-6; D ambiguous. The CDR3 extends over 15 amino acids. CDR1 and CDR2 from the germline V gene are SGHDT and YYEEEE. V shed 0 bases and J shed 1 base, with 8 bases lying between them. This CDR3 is CASSLGPASNQPQHF. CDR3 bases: TGTGCCAGCAGCTTGGGACCGGCGAGCAATCAGCCCCAGCATTTT. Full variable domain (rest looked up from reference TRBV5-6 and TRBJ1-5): DAGVTQSPTHLIKTRGQQVTLRCSPKSGHDTVSWYQQALGQGPQFIFQYYEEEERQRGNFPDRFSGHQFPNYSSELNVNALLLGDSALYLCASSLGPASNQPQHFGDGTRLSIL.

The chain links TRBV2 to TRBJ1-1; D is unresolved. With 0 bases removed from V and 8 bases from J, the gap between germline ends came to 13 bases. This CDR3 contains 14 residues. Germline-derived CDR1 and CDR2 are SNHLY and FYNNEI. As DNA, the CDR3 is TGTGCCAGCAGTGAAGCGCTTCAAAGAACCGAAGCTTTCTTT. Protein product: CASSEALQRTEAFF.